This T cell receptor (beta chain) is from a study of regulatory T cells in long-lasting Graves disease. In the study overall: Patients met the persistent Graves' disease definition after over 5 years of antithyroid drugs with positive TSH receptor antibodies.

Time point of the sample: persistent/refractory GD, antithyroid drugs over 5 years with positive TRAb. The TCR library used RNA extracted from PBMCs. HTBI primers from iRepertoire and Arm-PCR of CDR3 regions yielded the TCR beta libraries. In the original analysis: Looking across samples, the authors found some 60 TRBV and some 15 TRBJ segments. MiXCR, run by TCRdb on the multiplex PCR reads, gives a single entry per CDR3 protein. The V and J calls here are based on TCRdb, not the publication. This sample has a few hundred thousand distinct CDR3 sequences, with about a quarter found just once. The sample was peripheral blood mononuclear cells (PBMCs), taken when the disease was refractory, from a patient treated with antithyroid drugs. This receptor was obtained from a female donor with Graves disease.

CDR3 in DNA: TGTGCCAGCACCAGACAGGCGACCTCTGGAAACACCATATATTTT. Translating gives CASTRQATSGNTIYF. The V gene is TRBV28, the J gene TRBJ1-3; perhaps TRBD1 as D (6 bases). The germline V gene encodes CDR1 MDHEN and CDR2 SYDVKM. This CDR3 is 15 amino acids long. The V end lost 7 bases, the J end lost 0 bases, and 13 bases lay between the germline ends.